This TCR beta chain appears in the sequencing data of a study of T cell repertoires in cytomegalovirus infection. CDR3 length: 13 residues. CDR1 and CDR2 from the germline V gene are MDHEN and SYDVKM. V was clipped by 3 bases and J by 11 bases, with 14 bases between them. TCRdb recomputed calls from the reads with MiXCR, one row per CDR3 protein. The data contain about 740,000 distinct CDR3 sequences, 35% to 40% of them seen just once; the ten biggest clones take up under 3%. Sample: PBMCs. The clonotype comes from a human donor in good health (CMV status not recorded). Some clones in this sample may be carry-over from other donors' samples. The rearrangement links TRBV28 to TRBJ1-5, with unresolved D. The CDR3 DNA reads TGTGCCAGCAGTTTGCAGGCCCCATCGGCCCAGCATTTT. Its translation: CASSLQAPSAQHF.